These 2 T cell receptor beta chains originate from one sample sequenced in a study of blood T cells in healthy people across ages. With a J-beta primer mix and a sample-barcoded 5' primer, a second PCR ran about 6 to 11 cycles. One entry per CDR3 protein, called by TCRdb with MiXCR from the 5' RACE reads. The sample includes about a million distinct CDR3 sequences, roughly 50% of them seen just once. The sequenced material came from blood. Receptor source: a man aged 25 to 45 in good health.

The chain has TRBV25-1 and TRBJ1-1, with 8 bases that match TRBD1. This CDR3 spans 16 amino acids. The junction had 10 bases not matched to a gene; V was cut back by 1 base and J by 6 bases. Germline-derived CDR1 and CDR2 are MGHDK and SYGVNS. The CDR3 bases are TGTGCCAGCAGTGAATCCAGGGGGACAGGCGGCTCTGAAGCTTTCTTT. Its protein product is CASSESRGTGGSEAFF.

V usage is TRBV30 and J usage is TRBJ1-2; D gene unclear. Trimming stripped 0 bases from V and 8 bases from J, with 13 bases between. The CDR3 runs to 13 residues. Germline assignment: CDR1 GTSNPN and CDR2 SVGIG (reference sequence). In DNA form, the CDR3 reads TGTGCCTGGAGTGTAAACGGGGTTGGGGGCTACACCTTC. This sequence encodes CAWSVNGVGGYTF.